Listed below are T cell receptor beta chains from one sample, sequenced in a study of blood T cell repertoires in COVID-19. Sequencing used immunoSEQ multiplex PCR; TCRdb keeps in-frame clones, though not all of them. The repertoire holds around 130,000 clones, less than 90% seen once, with about 1.5% in the top ten. Sequencing input: peripheral blood. The source is a man in his 60s with acute or convalescent COVID-19. Each CDR3 is given with its conserved first and last residue. A D gene is named only where the DNA matches it firmly. Clone size is stated in some rows and not others, as once, few, many or a class when expanded.

V gene	J gene	clone size	CDR3 length	D gene	CDR3 DNA	CDR3 protein
TRBV15	TRBJ2-7	-	17	TRBD1	TGTGCCACCAGCCTTCCCCCCGGGACAGGGGTTCTTTACGAGCAGTACTTC	CATSLPPGTGVLYEQYF
TRBV6-2/TRBV6-3	TRBJ2-7	-	15	-	TGTGCCAGCAGTTACGGCAGCGGAAGAGGCTACGAGCAGTACTTC	CASSYGSGRGYEQYF
TRBV7-9	TRBJ1-5	-	14	TRBD1	TGTGCCAGCAGCGCCACAGGGGGCTATCAGCCCCAGCATTTT	CASSATGGYQPQHF
TRBV18	TRBJ1-2	once	14	-	TGTGCCAGCTCACCCGACAGCTCTAACTATGGCTACACCTTC	CASSPDSSNYGYTF
TRBV30	TRBJ1-2	once	12	-	TGTGCCTGGAGTGCTTCTAACTATGGCTACACCTTC	CAWSASNYGYTF
TRBV7-3	TRBJ2-1	-	14	TRBD2	TGTGCCAGCAAAAGGGCAGCGGGAGAGAATGAGCAGTTCTTC	CASKRAAGENEQFF
TRBV28	TRBJ1-2	-	12	-	TGTGCCAGCATTGCAGGGAACTATGGCTACACCTTC	CASIAGNYGYTF
TRBV3-1/TRBV3-2	TRBJ1-2	-	15	-	TGTGCCAGCAGCCACGTGGGGGCGGTTAACTATGGCTACACCTTC	CASSHVGAVNYGYTF
TRBV4-1	TRBJ1-1	-	17	-	TGCGCCAGCAGCCAAGATAGTGGGACACTTAGGAACACTGAAGCTTTCTTT	CASSQDSGTLRNTEAFF
TRBV7-3	TRBJ2-2	-	14	-	TGTGCCAGCAGGCTGGGGGGACTCACCGGGGAGCTGTTTTTT	CASRLGGLTGELFF
TRBV7-6	TRBJ2-7	-	17	TRBD2	TGTGCCAGCAGCTTGGGCAGGAGGACTAGCGGGAGGGAGGAGCAGTACTTC	CASSLGRRTSGREEQYF
TRBV5-1	TRBJ2-7	-	16	TRBD2	TGCGCCAGCAGCTTGGATAGCGGGGGGACCGCCTACGAGCAGTACTTC	CASSLDSGGTAYEQYF
TRBV7-8	TRBJ1-2	-	14	-	TGTGCCAGCAGTCTAAAGGGGTATAACTATGGCTACACCTTC	CASSLKGYNYGYTF
TRBV5-1	TRBJ1-4	-	15	-	TGCGCCAGCAGCGAGGCAGTCGGGTCGAATGAAAAACTGTTTTTT	CASSEAVGSNEKLFF
TRBV11-2	TRBJ1-4	-	14	-	TGTGCCAGCAGCTCCGACAGGATTAATGAAAAACTGTTTTTT	CASSSDRINEKLFF
TRBV3-1/TRBV3-2	TRBJ2-7	-	12	TRBD1	TGTGCCAGCAGCCCGACAGGGGCCGAGCAGTACTTC	CASSPTGAEQYF
TRBV13	TRBJ2-5	-	18	TRBD1	TGTGCCAGCAGCCGAATAGAACCGGGACAGGGATTCGGAGAGACCCAGTACTTC	CASSRIEPGQGFGETQYF
TRBV6-5	TRBJ1-6	-	14	-	TGTGCCAGCAGTCCGGGGAGGGGAGATTCACCCCTCCACTTT	CASSPGRGDSPLHF
TRBV5-1	TRBJ1-3	-	16	-	TGCGCCAGCAGCTTACGCCAGGGGACCCCTGGAAACACCATATATTTT	CASSLRQGTPGNTIYF
TRBV9	TRBJ2-3	-	17	TRBD2	TGTGCCAGCAGCGTAGGTCGGACTAGCGGGAGGGCCGATACGCAGTATTTT	CASSVGRTSGRADTQYF
TRBV7-9	TRBJ2-7	-	13	TRBD1	TGTGCCAGCAGCACACAGGGGACCCACGAGCAGTACTTC	CASSTQGTHEQYF
TRBV9	TRBJ1-6	-	15	-	TGTGCCAGCAGCCCCCCGGGCTCCTATAATTCACCCCTCCACTTT	CASSPPGSYNSPLHF
TRBV12-3/TRBV12-4	TRBJ1-2	-	12	-	TGTGCCAGCAGCTTCCAGGACTATGGCTACACCTTC	CASSFQDYGYTF
TRBV30	TRBJ2-7	-	15	TRBD1	TGTGCCTGGAGTTCCGGGACAGGGGTTTCCCTCGAGCAGTACTTC	CAWSSGTGVSLEQYF
TRBV12-3/TRBV12-4	TRBJ1-2	-	13	-	TGTGCCAGCAGTTCCGCACGTCCTATCGGCTACACCTTC	CASSSARPIGYTF
TRBV5-6	TRBJ2-7	-	16	-	TGTGCCAGCAGCTTCGGATGGGTGGGGAGCTCCTACGAGCAGTACTTC	CASSFGWVGSSYEQYF
TRBV6-1	TRBJ1-5	-	16	TRBD1	TGTGCCAGCAGTGAAGAACCGACAGGGGGGAATCAGCCCCAGCATTTT	CASSEEPTGGNQPQHF
TRBV11-1	TRBJ1-1	-	15	-	TGTGCCAGCAGCTTAGGTGCAGGAGGGAACACTGAAGCTTTCTTT	CASSLGAGGNTEAFF
TRBV7-9	TRBJ2-1	few	19	-	TGTGCCAGCAGCATCACCGGGAGAGGTCGGGGGTCCTGGTACAATGAGCAGTTCTTC	CASSITGRGRGSWYNEQFF
TRBV28	TRBJ2-1	-	15	-	TGTGCCAGCAGTTCGCGGAAGGACAGTCAGGAAGAGCAGTTCTTC	CASSSRKDSQEEQFF
TRBV9	TRBJ1-6	-	15	-	TGTGCCAGCAGCGTAGGACGGGCGAGGGATTCACCCCTCCACTTT	CASSVGRARDSPLHF
TRBV4-2	TRBJ1-2	-	15	-	TGTGCCAGCAGCCAAGATCTTACTATTCCCTATGGCTACACCTTC	CASSQDLTIPYGYTF
TRBV28	TRBJ2-7	-	13	-	TGTGCCAGCGGCGGCTCACCAACCTACGAGCAGTACTTC	CASGGSPTYEQYF
TRBV7-8	TRBJ1-2	-	16	-	TGTGCCAGCAGCTTAGCCCGAACAGGGTTGGGCTATGGCTACACCTTC	CASSLARTGLGYGYTF
TRBV5-1	TRBJ1-6	once	15	TRBD1	TGCGCCAGCAGCTTGATGGACAGGGGTAATTCACCCCTCCACTTT	CASSLMDRGNSPLHF
TRBV11-2	TRBJ1-5	-	12	-	TGTGCCAGCAGCGCGGGTGATCAGCCCCAGCATTTT	CASSAGDQPQHF
TRBV6-5	TRBJ1-1	-	15	TRBD1	TGTGCCAGCAGGGCAACTATGGACAGGGGGAAGCTGGCTTTCTTT	CASRATMDRGKLAFF
TRBV5-1	TRBJ1-1	few	14	TRBD1	TGCGCCAGCAGCAACCGGGACAGGGGGCCTGAAGCTTTCTTT	CASSNRDRGPEAFF
TRBV20-1	TRBJ2-1	-	16	TRBD2	TGCAGTGCTAGTTATGCGGGAGGGCCCATCTACAATGAGCAGTTCTTC	CSASYAGGPIYNEQFF
TRBV29-1	TRBJ2-5	once	14	TRBD2	TGCAGCATGGGACTAGCGGGAGGACAAGAGACCCAGTACTTC	CSMGLAGGQETQYF
TRBV27	TRBJ2-3	few	14	TRBD2	TGTGCCACCAAAAGGACTAGCGGCACAGATACGCAGTATTTT	CATKRTSGTDTQYF
TRBV10-1	TRBJ2-1	few	16	TRBD1	TGCGCCAGCAGTGAGTCGGTCCAGGGACAGGGGGTTCGGCAGTTCTTC	CASSESVQGQGVRQFF
TRBV7-7	TRBJ2-5	-	14	-	TGTGCCAGCAGCCTACAGGGTGACCGAGAGACCCAGTACTTC	CASSLQGDRETQYF